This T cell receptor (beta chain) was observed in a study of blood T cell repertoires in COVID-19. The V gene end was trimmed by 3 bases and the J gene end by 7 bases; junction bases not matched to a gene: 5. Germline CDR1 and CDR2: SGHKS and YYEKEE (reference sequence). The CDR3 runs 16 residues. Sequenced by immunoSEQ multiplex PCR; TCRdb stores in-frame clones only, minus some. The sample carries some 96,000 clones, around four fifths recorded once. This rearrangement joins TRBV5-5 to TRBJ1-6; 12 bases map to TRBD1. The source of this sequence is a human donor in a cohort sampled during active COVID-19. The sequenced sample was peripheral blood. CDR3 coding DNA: TGTGCCAGCAGCTCTTCCGGGACAGGGGGCAATTCACCCCTCCACTTT. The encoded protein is CASSSSGTGGNSPLHF.